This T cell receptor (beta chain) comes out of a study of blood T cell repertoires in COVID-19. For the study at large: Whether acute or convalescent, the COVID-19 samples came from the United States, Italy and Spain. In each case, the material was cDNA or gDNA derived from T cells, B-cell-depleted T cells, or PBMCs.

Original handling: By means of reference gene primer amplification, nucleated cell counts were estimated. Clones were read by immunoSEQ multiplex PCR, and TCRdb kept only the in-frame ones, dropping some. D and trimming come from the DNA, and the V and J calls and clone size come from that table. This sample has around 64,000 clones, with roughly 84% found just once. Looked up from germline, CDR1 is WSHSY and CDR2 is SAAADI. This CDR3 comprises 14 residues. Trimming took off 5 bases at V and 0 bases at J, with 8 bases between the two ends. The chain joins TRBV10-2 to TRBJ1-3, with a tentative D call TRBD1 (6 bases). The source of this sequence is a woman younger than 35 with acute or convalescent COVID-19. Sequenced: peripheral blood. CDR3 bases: TGCGCCAGCAGTACAGGGACCTCTGGAAACACCATATATTTT. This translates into CASSTGTSGNTIYF.